The 13 T cell receptor beta chains presented below share a single source sample, sequenced in a study of T cell responses to AZD1222 COVID-19 vaccine (dated by TCRdb to 2020 to 2023). The library was prepared using the immunoSEQ multiplex PCR assay. TCRdb limited this immuneACCESS table to in-frame rearrangements with V and J called. A share of clones is missing; checked studies link under half to unresolved V genes, and the rest is unexplained. The sample table shows tens of thousands of clones, and about nine tenths are seen once. About 5% of the sample is in the top ten clones. What this sample's time point label stands for: about 28 days (+/-7) after the second vaccine dose. The sequencing used peripheral blood, collected 28 days after the second AZD1222 dose. The receptors were gathered from an adult who received the AZD1222 COVID-19 vaccine.

The CDR3 loop is CASSRRGYNEKLFF. In nucleotides, the CDR3 is TGTGCCAGCAGCCGTAGGGGTTACAATGAAAAACTGTTTTTT. This sequence joins TRBV5-6 and TRBJ1-4; weak D call: TRBD1 (5 bases). Germline-derived CDR1 and CDR2 are SGHDT and YYEEEE. Trimming stripped 4 bases from V and 5 bases from J, with 12 bases between. The CDR3 length is 14 residues.

CDR3 sequence reads: CASSDPATGNTEAFF. CDR3 coding DNA: TGTGCCAGCAGTGACCCCGCGACAGGGAACACTGAAGCTTTCTTT. V usage is TRBV6-2 or TRBV6-3 and J usage is TRBJ1-1; TRBD1 is a possible D gene (6 bases). V lost 5 bases and J lost 1, with 14 bases in between. Germline V gene sequence: CDR1 MNHEY, CDR2 SVGEGT. This CDR3 spans 15 amino acids.

The chain employs TRBV20-1 and TRBJ2-7; TRBD2 agrees at 12 bases. The CDR3 spans 13 residues. CDR1 is DFQATT and CDR2 is SNEGSKA in the germline V gene (reference sequence). V lost 3 bases to trimming and J lost 7 bases; unmatched junction nucleotides: 4. In DNA form, the CDR3 reads TGCAGTGCTAGTGGACTAGCGGGGAATGAGCAGTACTTC. This sequence encodes CSASGLAGNEQYF.

The genes are TRBV6-5 and TRBJ1-3; no clear D. The germline V and J ends were trimmed by 0 bases and 7 bases, with 10 bases remaining between them. The CDR3 covers 14 residues. CDR1 MNHEY and CDR2 SVGAGI come from the germline V gene. CDR3 amino acids: CASSYSGQSNTIYF. CDR3 sequence (DNA): TGTGCCAGCAGTTACTCGGGTCAGTCGAACACCATATATTTT.

The rearrangement uses TRBV3-1 (or the pseudogene TRBV3-2) and TRBJ1-4, with TRBD1 matching 8 bases. V shed 3 bases, J shed 8 bases, and the junction held 8 bases outside the gene matches. This CDR3 has 15 residues. Germline loops: CDR1 LGHDT, CDR2 YNNKEL (reference sequence). CDR3 region: CASSHPKQGGEKLFF. CDR3 bases: TGTGCCAGCAGCCACCCTAAACAGGGGGGGGAAAAACTGTTTTTT.

V and J are TRBV5-5 and TRBJ2-5, with D possibly TRBD1 on 6 matching bases. Germline CDR1 SGHKS, CDR2 YYEKEE (reference sequence). V was cut by 4 bases and J by 5 bases, with 12 bases left in between. This CDR3 is 13 amino acids long. The CDR3 nucleotides are TGTGCCAGCAGCCAACAGGGTTGGGAGACCCAGTACTTC. Translation: CASSQQGWETQYF.

V usage is TRBV28 and J usage is TRBJ1-1; D might be TRBD1 (5 bases). Germline assignment: CDR1 MDHEN and CDR2 SYDVKM. CDR3 length: 13 residues. Trimming left V 5 bases short and J 6 bases short, with 13 bases between. The CDR3 protein is CASSHHQGAEAFF. CDR3 coding DNA: TGTGCCAGCAGTCACCACCAGGGCGCTGAAGCTTTCTTT.

This chain uses TRBV6-5 with TRBJ2-1, with TRBD2 matching 8 bases. CDR1 and CDR2 (germline): MNHEY, SVGAGI. The length of the CDR3 is 14 residues. J lost 10 bases, V lost 7 bases, and 12 bases had no gene match. The CDR3 DNA is TGTGCCAGCACGCGGGGGGCCGGAGAAAGGGAGCAGTTCTTC. Translating it yields CASTRGAGEREQFF.

The V gene is TRBV9, the J gene TRBJ1-2; possibly TRBD1 for D (5 bases). V shed 0 bases and J shed 2 bases, with 14 bases lying between them. CDR3 size: 16 residues. The V gene's germline CDR1 is SGDLS and CDR2 YYNGEE. The CDR3 DNA follows: TGTGCCAGCAGCGTAGACGGGGGTACAAGGAACTATGGCTACACCTTC. As protein: CASSVDGGTRNYGYTF.

The chain is built from TRBV2 and TRBJ2-3; either TRBD1 or TRBD2 may supply D (5 bases each). Trimming took off 8 bases at V and 0 bases at J, with 21 bases between the two ends. CDR3 length equals 17 residues. Per germline, CDR1 SNHLY and CDR2 FYNNEI. CDR3 in DNA: TGTGCCAGCCACCCACAGGACGGAAGGACTAGCACAGATACGCAGTATTTT. Its protein product is CASHPQDGRTSTDTQYF.

The J gene is TRBJ1-1, the V gene TRBV6-5; a possible D gene is TRBD1 (5 bases). Per the germline V gene, CDR1 is MNHEY and CDR2 is SVGAGI. Deletions cut 5 bases from V and 1 base from J, with 11 bases between. There are 14 residues in the CDR3. CDR3: CASSQPTGNTEAFF. The CDR3 DNA sequence: TGTGCCAGCAGTCAACCCACAGGGAACACTGAAGCTTTCTTT.

The chain is built from TRBV27 and TRBJ2-7, with TRBD1 matching 7 bases. Germline trimming cut 4 bases from V and 6 bases from J; bases unmatched to any gene: 3. Per the germline V gene, CDR1 is MNHEY and CDR2 is SMNVEV (reference sequence). There are 12 residues in the CDR3. The CDR3 is CASSSTGVEQYF. CDR3 nucleotide sequence: TGTGCCAGCAGTTCAACAGGGGTCGAGCAGTACTTC.

A word on this clone: Within the sample, other DNA sequences also encode this same CDR3. The CDR3 DNA follows: TGTGCCAGCAGCTTAGCCGGATCCGGCTACACCTTC. Its translation: CASSLAGSGYTF. This chain connects TRBV7-8 to TRBJ1-2; D not resolved. The V and J ends lost 0 bases and 8 bases respectively, with 7 bases between them. Germline CDR1 is SGHVS and CDR2 is FQNEAQ. This CDR3 spans 12 amino acids.